A single sample gave rise to the 18 T cell receptor beta chains below, sequenced in a study of technical replicates of blood from a handful of donors. The repertoire was sequenced with immunoSEQ multiplex PCR; TCRdb's copy has only in-frame clones and lacks some. The sample includes 70,000 to 90,000 clones, 90% to 95% of them seen just once. Specimen: T cells isolated from PBMCs. Receptors originate from a human donor in good health.

The CDR3 DNA sequence: TGCGCCAGCAGCTTCACAGGGCCCGTAACCTCCTACGAGCAGTACTTC. It is translated as CASSFTGPVTSYEQYF. The genes are TRBV5-1 and TRBJ2-7, with D perhaps TRBD1 (6 bases). V was shortened by 2 bases and J by 0 bases, with 15 bases between the two germline ends. Per the germline V gene, CDR1 is SGHRS and CDR2 is YFSETQ. CDR3 length: 16 amino acids.

J is TRBJ2-2 and V is TRBV7-3, with unresolved D. From germline, CDR1 is SGHTA and CDR2 FQGTGA. The CDR3 consists of 14 residues. V dropped 4 bases and J dropped 4 bases, with 10 bases sitting between them. The CDR3 region is CASSSQAGTGELFF. The CDR3 DNA reads TGTGCCAGCAGCTCCCAAGCCGGCACCGGGGAGCTGTTTTTT. The full variable domain, in which reference TRBV7-3 and TRBJ2-2 provide the parts outside the CDR3, is GAGVSQTPSNKVTEKGKYVELRCDPISGHTALYWYRQSLGQGPEFLIYFQGTGAADDSGLPNDRFFAVRPEGSVSTLKIQRTERGDSAVYLCASSSQAGTGELFFGEGSRLTVL.

The CDR3 DNA reads as TGTGCCAGCAGCTTACATAGCGGGCGCCCCTACGAGCAGTACTTC. Its translation is CASSLHSGRPYEQYF. The chain couples TRBV6-5 to TRBJ2-7; TRBD2 aligns across 7 bases. The germline CDR1 and CDR2 sequences are MNHEY and SVGAGI. J was trimmed by 2 bases and V by 6 bases; bases with no gene match: 10. The CDR3 covers 15 residues.

J is TRBJ2-3 and V is TRBV7-9; no definite D call. Germline lookup yields CDR1 SEHNR and CDR2 FQNEAQ (reference sequence). The CDR3 has 12 residues. Trimming took off 2 bases at V and 4 bases at J, with 4 bases between the two ends. As DNA, the CDR3 is TGTGCCAGCAGCTTATATCCAGATACGCAGTATTTT. Translating it yields CASSLYPDTQYF.

The V and J genes are TRBV28 and TRBJ2-1; TRBD1 aligns across 11 bases. V dropped 5 bases and J dropped 3; count of bases not matched to a gene: 6. The germline CDR1 and CDR2 sequences are MDHEN and SYDVKM. The CDR3 is made up of 16 amino acids. The CDR3 protein is CASSTPGTGGYNEQFF. Here the CDR3 DNA reads TGTGCCAGCAGTACGCCCGGGACAGGGGGCTACAATGAGCAGTTCTTC.

The chain employs TRBV28 and TRBJ2-7; D might be TRBD1 (5 bases). The V gene lost 5 bases and the J gene lost 0 bases, with 14 bases spanning the gap. CDR1 is MDHEN, CDR2 SYDVKM, per germline. This CDR3 has 15 residues. The CDR3 region is CASSSLRQSSYEQYF. CDR3 DNA sequence: TGTGCCAGCAGTAGCCTGCGACAGAGCTCCTACGAGCAGTACTTC.

J is TRBJ1-1 and V is TRBV5-4; TRBD1 is a possible D gene (6 bases). Germline CDR1 SGHNT, CDR2 YYREEE (reference sequence). CDR3 length: 15 amino acids. The germline V and J ends were trimmed by 6 bases and 6 bases, with 21 bases remaining between them. CDR3 DNA sequence: TGTGCCAGCACCAACCCCGGGGGGGGCAGCTCTGAAGCTTTCTTT. Translation: CASTNPGGGSSEAFF.

This clone was recorded once. The V and J genes are TRBV28 and TRBJ2-7; the D is unclear. The CDR3 covers 13 residues. Trimming removed 6 bases from V and 3 bases from J, with 12 bases in between. In germline, CDR1 is MDHEN, CDR2 SYDVKM. CDR3 in amino acids: CASRVQALYEQYF. CDR3 coding DNA: TGTGCCAGCAGGGTTCAGGCCCTCTACGAGCAGTACTTC.

The V gene is TRBV9, the J gene TRBJ2-7; TRBD1 might be the D (5 bases). V gave up 1 base and J gave up 3 bases, with 14 bases separating them. Germline assignment: CDR1 SGDLS and CDR2 YYNGEE. The CDR3 extends over 15 amino acids. The CDR3 spells CASSVQGGENYEQYF. CDR3 in DNA: TGTGCCAGCAGCGTACAGGGTGGAGAAAACTACGAGCAGTACTTC.

The chain is built from TRBV11-3 and TRBJ1-2, with 10 nucleotides matching TRBD1. Germline trimming cut 5 bases from V and 8 bases from J; bases unmatched to any gene: 8. Germline values: CDR1 SGHNT, CDR2 YENEEA. This CDR3 comprises 14 residues. CDR3 residues: CASSADRGPGGYTF. CDR3 nucleotide sequence: TGTGCCAGCAGCGCCGACAGGGGGCCTGGCGGCTACACCTTC.

This chain joins TRBV5-4 and TRBJ2-5; TRBD1 aligns across 9 bases. The CDR3 runs to 15 residues. Trimming at V came to 3 bases and at J to 4 bases, leaving 7 bases not matched to a gene. From germline, CDR1 is SGHNT and CDR2 YYREEE (reference sequence). CDR3 coding DNA: TGTGCCAGCAGCTATGGGGACAGGGTGGGAGAGACCCAGTACTTC. Protein sequence: CASSYGDRVGETQYF.

The rearrangement links TRBV19 to TRBJ1-4, with D hard to call. Looked up from germline, CDR1 is LNHDA and CDR2 is SQIVND (reference sequence). This CDR3 comprises 13 residues. Trimming took 3 bases from V and 4 from J, leaving 6 bases between them. The CDR3 region has the DNA TGTGCCAGTAGTATGCAGTTTAATGAAAAACTGTTTTTT. It specifies CASSMQFNEKLFF.

The chain recombines TRBV11-3 with TRBJ2-7, with 10 bases fitting TRBD1. Germline assignment: CDR1 SGHNT and CDR2 YENEEA. CDR3 length: 14 amino acids. Trimming took 7 bases from V and 6 from J; bases not matched to a gene: 9. The CDR3 DNA reads TGTGCCAGCACCCGGGACAGGGGTTACGGCGAGCAGTACTTC. The encoded protein is CASTRDRGYGEQYF.

Only one count was recorded for this clone. The chain combines TRBV2 with TRBJ2-1, with D possibly being TRBD2 (6 bases). V was cut by 4 bases and J by 3 bases, with 13 bases left in between. The CDR3 contains 15 residues. Germline values: CDR1 SNHLY, CDR2 FYNNEI. For the CDR3, the DNA is TGTGCCAGCAGTGCAGGTAGCGGCGACTACAATGAGCAGTTCTTC. This sequence encodes CASSAGSGDYNEQFF.

This clone was observed a single time. Other nucleotide sequences in the sample specify the same CDR3. This sequence joins TRBV27 and TRBJ2-7; weak D call: TRBD2 (5 bases). The CDR3 length is 15 residues. The germline gives CDR1 MNHEY, CDR2 SMNVEV (reference sequence). Deletions cut 0 bases from V and 3 bases from J, with 12 bases between. The CDR3 protein is CASSLSPSGSYEQYF. DNA for the CDR3: TGTGCCAGCAGTTTATCCCCTAGTGGGAGCTACGAGCAGTACTTC.

The chain joins TRBV19 to TRBJ2-3; 7 nucleotides agree with TRBD2. V lost 5 bases and J lost 0; bases outside the gene matches: 8. This CDR3 region has 16 residues. In germline, CDR1 is LNHDA, CDR2 SQIVND (reference sequence). CDR3 loop: CASSGQRDSSTDTQYF. The DNA for the CDR3 is TGTGCCAGTAGTGGGCAGCGGGACTCTAGCACAGATACGCAGTATTTT.

A note on this clone: The junction differs from germline at one of its ends, possibly a read error. This chain uses TRBV29-1 with TRBJ2-1, with D perhaps TRBD2 (5 bases). The germline CDR1 and CDR2 sequences are SQVTM and ANQGSEA. The CDR3 has 13 residues. CDR3 in amino acids: CSPRVFSYNEQFF. For the CDR3, the DNA is TGTTCCCCGCGGGTCTTCTCCTACAATGAGCAGTTCTTC.

V usage is TRBV9 and J usage is TRBJ2-3; D is unresolved. Germline CDR1 SGDLS, CDR2 YYNGEE. The length of the CDR3 is 14 residues. V was cut by 2 bases and J by 1 base, with 8 bases left in between. For the CDR3, the DNA is TGTGCCAGCAGCGTGGTGAGCGGCACAGATACGCAGTATTTT. It encodes CASSVVSGTDTQYF.